This TCR beta chain came from a study of cytomegalovirus exposure and HLA in healthy donors. Whole-study results and caveats: The Asian-associated ancestry cluster reportedly had fewer N-insertions than the approximately 630-donor mean in a later analysis. The records held CMV serostatus as the only immune exposure information. Trimming of TCR beta V- and J-genes showed a link, identified in a later analysis, to a missense DCLRE1C variant.

Primers for the PCR totalled 60 Vbeta and 13 Jbeta. Profiled with immunoSEQ multiplex PCR; TCRdb holds only in-frame clones, not every one. The table shows around 150,000 clones, with approximately 80% occurring only once. Notes on this clone: Its antigen is undetermined.

When sampled, the donors appeared nominally healthy, though they likely had unrecorded immune exposures. The CDR3 is made up of 15 amino acids. Germline-derived CDR1 and CDR2 are LGHNA and YSLEER. V gave up 0 bases and J gave up 6 bases, with 13 bases separating them. The rearrangement joins TRBV4-3 to TRBJ2-3; weak D call: TRBD1 (6 bases). The sequence came from a male donor in good health and CMV-seronegative. Material: PBMCs. The CDR3: CASSQEHREWDTQYF. The CDR3, as DNA: TGCGCCAGCAGCCAAGAACACAGGGAGTGGGATACGCAGTATTTT.